This is a list of T cell receptor beta chains from one sample in a study of CD8 T cells in ankylosing spondylitis. MiXCR was run by TCRdb on the 5' RACE reads, yielding one entry per CDR3 protein. Counted here are some 130,000 distinct CDR3 sequences, roughly 9% occurring once; the ten biggest clones make up approximately 3.3%. Sequencing used blood, either unsorted or a sorted T cell fraction (not recorded which). The receptors were sampled from a male donor with ankylosing spondylitis or in good health (not recorded which). The CDR3 runs from the conserved cysteine through the conserved F or W. D genes are given only for firm matches.

j_call: TRBJ2-2
d_call: TRBD1
v_call: TRBV19
cdr3_aa: CASTPARTGYTGELFF

j_call: TRBJ2-1
d_call: TRBD2
v_call: TRBV11-2
cdr3_aa: CASSLFLAGGFDNEQFF

j_call: TRBJ1-2
d_call: TRBD1
v_call: TRBV20-1
cdr3_aa: CRTSRTDRGYGYTF

j_call: TRBJ2-1
d_call: TRBD2
v_call: TRBV20-1
cdr3_aa: CSARVLAGVGNEQFF

j_call: TRBJ2-3
d_call: TRBD1
v_call: TRBV6-5
cdr3_aa: CASSYTTGVQDTQYF

j_call: TRBJ2-5
d_call: -
v_call: TRBV5-1
cdr3_aa: CASSGTGKETQYF

j_call: TRBJ2-5
d_call: -
v_call: TRBV9
cdr3_aa: CASSVESASTQYF

j_call: TRBJ2-7
d_call: TRBD1
v_call: TRBV4-3
cdr3_aa: CASSPGTGSYEQYF

j_call: TRBJ2-1
d_call: -
v_call: TRBV7-3
cdr3_aa: CASSFRWASYNEQFF

j_call: TRBJ2-7
d_call: TRBD1
v_call: TRBV27
cdr3_aa: CASRRQGAYEQYF

j_call: TRBJ2-7
d_call: TRBD1
v_call: TRBV30
cdr3_aa: CAWSVRGTGSYEQYF

j_call: TRBJ2-3
d_call: -
v_call: TRBV4-3
cdr3_aa: CASSQGYTSTDTQYF

j_call: TRBJ1-6
d_call: -
v_call: TRBV7-2
cdr3_aa: CASSLGGQTNSPLHF

j_call: TRBJ2-7
d_call: TRBD1
v_call: TRBV6-1
cdr3_aa: CASSQYSGTGSYEQYF

j_call: TRBJ2-3
d_call: -
v_call: TRBV7-3
cdr3_aa: CASSLILGDTQYF

j_call: TRBJ2-7
d_call: TRBD2
v_call: TRBV7-2
cdr3_aa: CASSTRTSATPYEQYF

j_call: TRBJ2-3
d_call: TRBD2
v_call: TRBV10-3
cdr3_aa: CAISESGLAGTDTQYF

j_call: TRBJ1-6
d_call: -
v_call: TRBV20-1
cdr3_aa: CSAREGPGMSNSPLHF

j_call: TRBJ1-2
d_call: -
v_call: TRBV21-1
cdr3_aa: CASSKKISGTGGNGYTF

j_call: TRBJ1-6
d_call: -
v_call: TRBV5-1
cdr3_aa: CASSVTGSSYNSPLHF

j_call: TRBJ2-7
d_call: TRBD2
v_call: TRBV20-1
cdr3_aa: CSARIKAGLAGFYEQYF

j_call: TRBJ2-1
d_call: -
v_call: TRBV4-3
cdr3_aa: CASSREANYNEQFF

j_call: TRBJ2-1
d_call: -
v_call: TRBV4-2
cdr3_aa: CASSQDRDNEQFF

j_call: TRBJ2-3
d_call: -
v_call: TRBV24-1
cdr3_aa: CATTAGDTQYF

j_call: TRBJ2-7
d_call: TRBD2
v_call: TRBV29-1
cdr3_aa: CSVPSGRTYEQYF

j_call: TRBJ2-1
d_call: -
v_call: TRBV10-3
cdr3_aa: CAISRGGRAQYNEQFF

j_call: TRBJ2-2
d_call: TRBD1
v_call: TRBV5-1
cdr3_aa: CASSLVAGGLRELFF

j_call: TRBJ2-1
d_call: TRBD1
v_call: TRBV5-6
cdr3_aa: CASSGGTGSYNEQFF

j_call: TRBJ2-5
d_call: -
v_call: TRBV4-2
cdr3_aa: CASSQDRDQETQYF

j_call: TRBJ2-2
d_call: -
v_call: TRBV13
cdr3_aa: CASSPTRGGELFF

j_call: TRBJ2-4
d_call: TRBD2
v_call: TRBV20-1
cdr3_aa: CSAPPSGKNIQYF

j_call: TRBJ2-5
d_call: TRBD2
v_call: TRBV4-2
cdr3_aa: CASSPASFASGEETQYF

j_call: TRBJ2-3
d_call: TRBD2
v_call: TRBV6-2/TRBV6-3
cdr3_aa: CASSLGLETDTQYF

j_call: TRBJ2-2
d_call: TRBD1
v_call: TRBV11-2
cdr3_aa: CASSHDRGRGRTGELFF

j_call: TRBJ1-3
d_call: -
v_call: TRBV7-2
cdr3_aa: CASSLDGGMQGNTIYF

j_call: TRBJ2-7
d_call: -
v_call: TRBV28
cdr3_aa: CASSSHEQYF

j_call: TRBJ1-6
d_call: -
v_call: TRBV3-1
cdr3_aa: CASDPSDGNSPLHF

j_call: TRBJ2-1
d_call: -
v_call: TRBV4-3
cdr3_aa: CASSQEYGGIYNEQFF

j_call: TRBJ2-5
d_call: -
v_call: TRBV28
cdr3_aa: CASGGETQYF

j_call: TRBJ2-1
d_call: TRBD2
v_call: TRBV12-3/TRBV12-4
cdr3_aa: CASRPHGGGLADNEQFF

j_call: TRBJ2-3
d_call: TRBD1
v_call: TRBV29-1
cdr3_aa: CSGGQSTDTQYF

j_call: TRBJ2-1
d_call: -
v_call: TRBV20-1
cdr3_aa: CSARATVAEGHNEQFF

j_call: TRBJ2-5
d_call: -
v_call: TRBV7-2
cdr3_aa: CASSDVGRTQYF

j_call: TRBJ2-1
d_call: TRBD2
v_call: TRBV5-1
cdr3_aa: CASREGLAGSYNEQFF

j_call: TRBJ2-7
d_call: TRBD1
v_call: TRBV4-2
cdr3_aa: CASSAGTGDIYEQYF